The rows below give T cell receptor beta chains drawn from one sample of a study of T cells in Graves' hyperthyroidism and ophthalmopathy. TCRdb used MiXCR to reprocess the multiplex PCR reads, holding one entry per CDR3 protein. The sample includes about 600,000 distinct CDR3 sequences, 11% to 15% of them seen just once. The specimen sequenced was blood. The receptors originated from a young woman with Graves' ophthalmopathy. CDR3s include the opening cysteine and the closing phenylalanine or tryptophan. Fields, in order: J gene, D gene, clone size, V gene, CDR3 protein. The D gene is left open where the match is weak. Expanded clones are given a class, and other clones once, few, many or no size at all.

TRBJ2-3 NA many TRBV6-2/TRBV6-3 CASKRAATDTQYF
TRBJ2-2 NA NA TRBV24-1 CATGSEDSGNTGELFF
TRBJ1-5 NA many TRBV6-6 CASSYSWTDSNQPQHF
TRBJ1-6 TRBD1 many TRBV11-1 CASSRTGSSYNSPLHF
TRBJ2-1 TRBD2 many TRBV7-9 CASSLLAGAGNEQFF
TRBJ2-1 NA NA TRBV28 CASSLGSQGLSEQFF
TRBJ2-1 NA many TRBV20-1 CSARGQGGTSGYNEQFF
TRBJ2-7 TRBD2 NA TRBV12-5 CASGLVGAGEYEQYF
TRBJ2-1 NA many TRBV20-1 CSAEAGGEFF
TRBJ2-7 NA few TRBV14 CASSGVRSHEQYF
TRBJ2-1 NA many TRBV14 CASSQGTPYNEQFF
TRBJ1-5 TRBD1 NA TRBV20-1 CSARPRGGNLHF
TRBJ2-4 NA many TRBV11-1 CASSLATRGIADIQYF
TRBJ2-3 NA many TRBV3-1 CASTYRGTTDTQYF
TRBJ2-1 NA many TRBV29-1 CSVEAGLGVNEQFF
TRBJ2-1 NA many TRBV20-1 CSARDGRKRILNEQFF
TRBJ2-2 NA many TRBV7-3 CASSLSPRFANTGELFF
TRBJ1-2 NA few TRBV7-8 CASSRTSNYGYTF
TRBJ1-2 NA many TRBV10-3 CAISEGDTDLRGYTF
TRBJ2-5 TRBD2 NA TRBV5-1 CASSRSLAGQETQYF
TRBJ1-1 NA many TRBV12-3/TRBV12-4 CASTPDGGAVEAFF
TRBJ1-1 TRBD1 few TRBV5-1 CASSLASLETGGTEAFF
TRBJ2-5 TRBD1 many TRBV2 CASSAGTGKETQYF
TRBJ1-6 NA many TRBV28 CASSRQANSPLHF
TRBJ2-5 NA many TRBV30 CAWSAGTSFQYF
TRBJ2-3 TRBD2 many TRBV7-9 CASSFGLASDTQYF
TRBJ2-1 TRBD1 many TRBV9 CASAGTAYNEQFF
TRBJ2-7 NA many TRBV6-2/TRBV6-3 CASSYAQDSISYEQYF
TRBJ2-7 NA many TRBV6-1 CASSMTIPSAGEQYF